This entry features one T cell receptor (beta chain) sequence. This specimen comes from a study of blood T cell repertoires in COVID-19. Across the whole study: The United States, Italy and Spain were the sources of the acute and convalescent COVID-19 samples. The analysed material was cDNA or gDNA that came from T cells, B-cell-depleted T cells, or PBMCs.

Trimming removed 5 bases from V and 1 base from J, with 12 bases in between. Germline loops: CDR1 MNHNY, CDR2 SVGAGI (reference sequence). This CDR3 has 14 residues. As originally analysed: Using reference gene primer amplification, nucleated cell counts were estimated. Repertoires were generated with immunoSEQ multiplex PCR, while TCRdb's copy carries only in-frame clones and drops some. The V and J calls and clone size are taken from that table; D and trimming were inferred from the DNA. The sample has some 240,000 clones, approximately 78% seen once. V usage is TRBV6-6 and J usage is TRBJ2-7; the D gene is possibly TRBD2 (6 bases). Sequenced input: peripheral blood. The source is a woman aged 55 to 70 with active or convalescent COVID-19. In DNA, the CDR3 is TGTGCCAGCAGTCCGGGACTGGTTTCCTACGAGCAGTACTTC. Its translation: CASSPGLVSYEQYF.